Below, 15 T cell receptor beta chains from the same sample are listed, as sequenced in a study of T cells in Graves' hyperthyroidism and ophthalmopathy (dated by TCRdb to the late 2010s). Library preparation was by multiplex PCR. The sequencer was an Illumina HiSeq 2000. Amplification of TCR beta CDR3 regions was carried out from RNA transcripts. The TCR CDR3 was subjected to a first round of RT-PCR using the HTBI primer set and the Qiagen OneStep RT-PCR kit. TCRdb reprocessed the public reads (quality trimming at Q25 with fastp, clone calling with MiXCR) and kept in-frame beta chains. Records with the same CDR3 protein are collapsed into one entry carrying the most frequent genes and DNA. The table for this sample lists some 400,000 distinct CDR3 sequences; about a fifth of them were counted only once. The ten largest clonotypes hold 3% to 4.5% of the sample. Sequencing was carried out using blood. The origin of the receptors is a woman aged 18-29 years with Graves' hyperthyroidism.

This clonotype has a count of ten or more. This chain connects TRBV4-1 to TRBJ2-7; TRBD1 might be the D (7 bases). V gave up 0 bases and J gave up 4 bases, with 13 bases separating them. The CDR3 is 15 amino acids. Germline V gene lookup returns CDR1 MGHRA and CDR2 YSYEKL. The CDR3 protein is CASSQDWQGGYEQYF. The CDR3 coding sequence is TGCGCCAGCAGCCAAGACTGGCAGGGGGGATACGAGCAGTACTTC.

This clonotype was seen repeatedly, ten times or more. The rearrangement joins TRBV6-4 to TRBJ1-1; a weak D match, TRBD1 (5 bases). Germline CDR1 reads MRHNA; CDR2 reads SNTAGT. The CDR3 spans 17 residues. V was shortened by 6 bases and J by 1 base, with 21 bases between the two germline ends. CDR3 sequence: CASSPRAPGTGNTEAFF. In DNA form, the CDR3 reads TGTGCCAGCAGCCCACGAGCACCGGGGACCGGGAACACTGAAGCTTTCTTT.

This clonotype has a count of ten or more. The V gene is TRBV2, the J gene TRBJ2-5; 9 nucleotides match TRBD2. The CDR3 is 17 residues long. Germline V gene sequence: CDR1 SNHLY, CDR2 FYNNEI. The V gene end was trimmed by 5 bases and the J gene end by 1 base; junction bases not matched to a gene: 11. CDR3 coding DNA: TGTGCCAGCAGTACCGACAAGAAGCGGGGGGCCCAAGAGACCCAGTACTTC. Its protein product is CASSTDKKRGAQETQYF.

This clonotype was seen many times. The chain uses TRBV20-1 and TRBJ1-5; D not certain. V lost 6 bases, J lost 2 bases, and 14 bases lay in between. Germline assignment: CDR1 DFQATT and CDR2 SNEGSKA (reference sequence). CDR3 length equals 14 residues. DNA for the CDR3: TGCAGTGCCGGAGAAAGGAATGGCAATCAGCCCCAGCATTTT. It yields the protein CSAGERNGNQPQHF.

This clonotype has at least ten counts. The J gene is TRBJ1-5, the V gene TRBV2; D unresolved. The CDR3 is 15 residues long. Trimming cost V 8 bases and J 8 bases, with 22 bases left between them. Germline V gene sequence: CDR1 SNHLY, CDR2 FYNNEI. The CDR3 bases are TGTGCCAGCCGCCGACGAAGGCAAGGGCTTGAGCCCCAGCATTTT. This translates into CASRRRRQGLEPQHF. Together with reference TRBV2 and TRBJ1-5, the CDR3 gives the full variable domain: EPEVTQTPSHQVTQMGQEVILRCVPISNHLYFYWYRQILGQKVEFLVSFYNNEISEKSEIFDDQFSVERPDGSNFTLKIRSTKLEDSAMYFCASRRRRQGLEPQHFGDGTRLSIL.

This clonotype was counted at least ten times. This chain links TRBV2 with TRBJ2-7, with 7 bases fitting TRBD1. V lost 5 bases to trimming and J lost 5 bases; unmatched junction nucleotides: 6. Germline assignment: CDR1 SNHLY and CDR2 FYNNEI. The CDR3 consists of 13 residues. The DNA for the CDR3 is TGTGCCAGCAGTCAGGGGGTTGTCAACGAGCAGTACTTC. Translating it yields CASSQGVVNEQYF.

This clonotype occurred many times. The V and J genes are TRBV7-9 and TRBJ1-5; TRBD1 might be the D (6 bases). The CDR3 loop spans 14 amino acids. The ends were cut back, 5 bases at V and 11 bases at J, with 19 bases in the middle. The germline V gene encodes CDR1 SEHNR and CDR2 FQNEAQ (reference sequence). This chain's CDR3 is CASSPGPGDSAQHF. CDR3 in DNA: TGTGCCAGCAGCCCTGGGCCAGGGGACTCGGCCCAGCATTTT. The full variable domain, with the rest looked up from reference TRBV7-9 and TRBJ1-5, is DTGVSQNPRHKITKRGQNVTFRCDPISEHNRLYWYRQTLGQGPEFLTYFQNEAQLEKSRLLSDRFSAERPKGSFSTLEIQRTEQGDSAMYLCASSPGPGDSAQHFGDGTRLSIL.

The genes are TRBV28 and TRBJ1-2; D may be TRBD1 (5 bases). Trimming left V 3 bases short and J 5 bases short, with 13 bases between. Germline V CDR1 and CDR2: MDHEN, SYDVKM. CDR3 length equals 14 residues. The CDR3 region is CASSLAGELYGYTF. DNA for the CDR3: TGTGCCAGCAGTTTGGCGGGGGAACTATATGGCTACACCTTC.

The sample holds many counts of this clonotype. Here the CDR3 reads CARTTGQSYEQYF. CDR3 nucleotide sequence: TGTGCCAGGACGACAGGACAGTCCTACGAGCAGTACTTC. The chain uses TRBV19 and TRBJ2-7, with D possibly TRBD1 on 6 matching bases. Trimming stripped 9 bases from V and 1 base from J, with 13 bases between. The germline V gene encodes CDR1 LNHDA and CDR2 SQIVND (reference sequence). This CDR3 is built from 13 residues.

This clonotype was found many times. This chain uses TRBV27 with TRBJ2-7, with TRBD1 matching 7 bases. Losses at the gene ends were 5 bases for V and 3 bases for J; bases not matched to a gene: 10. CDR1 and CDR2 from the germline V gene are MNHEY and SMNVEV (reference sequence). The CDR3 totals 15 residues. The CDR3 loop reads CASSIAGGQLYEQYF. CDR3 nucleotides: TGTGCCAGCAGTATAGCAGGGGGTCAACTCTACGAGCAGTACTTC.

The table lists this clonotype with many counts. The rearrangement links TRBV12-3 or TRBV12-4 to TRBJ2-7; D unclear. V lost 3 bases, J lost 0 bases, and 12 bases lay in between. The CDR3 is 15 residues long. This CDR3 is CASSFGGIGSYEQYF. The CDR3, as DNA: TGTGCCAGCAGTTTCGGTGGAATCGGCTCCTACGAGCAGTACTTC.

This clonotype appeared many times. V is TRBV15 and J is TRBJ2-7; D possibly corresponds to TRBD1 (5 bases). The length of the CDR3 is 15 residues. V was trimmed by 2 bases and J by 6 bases, leaving 17 bases between them. The germline gives CDR1 LNHNV, CDR2 YYDKDF (reference sequence). The CDR3 loop is CATSRPPAGSGEQYF. DNA of the CDR3: TGTGCCACCAGCAGACCTCCGGCAGGGTCGGGCGAGCAGTACTTC.

This clonotype was found many times. The chain joins TRBV5-1 to TRBJ2-7; no definite D call. There are 15 residues in the CDR3. V lost 0 bases, J lost 6 bases, and 16 bases lay in between. Germline V gene sequence: CDR1 SGHRS, CDR2 YFSETQ. The CDR3: CASSLDLADGSEQYF. The DNA for the CDR3 is TGCGCCAGCAGCTTGGATCTGGCCGACGGGTCCGAGCAGTACTTC.

This clonotype was counted at least ten times. The chain uses TRBV28 and TRBJ2-2, with 7 bases aligning to TRBD2. In germline, CDR1 is MDHEN, CDR2 SYDVKM. V shed 2 bases, J shed 6 bases, and the junction held 6 bases outside the gene matches. This CDR3 region has 15 residues. The CDR3 DNA is TGTGCCAGCAGTTTAGGGGGAGGGAGTTCCGGGGAGCTGTTTTTT. Encoded protein: CASSLGGGSSGELFF.

This clonotype was detected ten times or more. DNA of the CDR3: TGCAGCGTTATTTACCTGGGCGAGCAGTACTTC. It specifies CSVIYLGEQYF. V and J are TRBV29-1 and TRBJ2-7; D unresolved. The germline gives CDR1 SQVTM, CDR2 ANQGSEA. This CDR3 spans 11 amino acids. Trimming stripped 5 bases from V and 6 bases from J, with 11 bases between.